This TCR beta chain is from a study of blood T cells in healthy people across ages. The study, taken as a whole, reports: With age, beta diversity per million T cells declined roughly linearly, significantly by 40.

Donors each provided about 10 milliliters of peripheral blood. Total RNA was isolated from each sample in quantities of at least 6 micrograms. This clonotype came up a few times. Its antigen is undetermined. The CDR3 length is 14 residues. The V and J ends lost 3 bases and 8 bases respectively, with 11 bases between them. Germline CDR1 reads SGHTA; CDR2 reads FQGNSA. The authors ran a second PCR of roughly 6 to 11 cycles using a sample-barcoded 5' primer and a J-beta primer mix. Unique molecular identifiers of 12 random nucleotides labeled each cDNA. TCRdb reanalysed the 5' RACE reads using MiXCR and keeps one entry per CDR3 protein. Among over 1,300,000 distinct CDR3 sequences, approximately 59% were seen once, and the ten largest hold 6.7%.

The source is a man aged 18 to 30 in good health. V is TRBV7-2 and J is TRBJ1-6; D not certain. Source material: blood. The CDR3 nucleotides read TGTGCCAGCAGCTTCGAGGGTAGATATTCACCCCTCCACTTT. Its translation is CASSFEGRYSPLHF.